This TCR beta chain was captured in a study of T cell responses to AZD1222 COVID-19 vaccine. Details on this clone: The antigen remains undetermined.

Study-level results: At 160-218 and 743-854, vaccine-associated CD4 TCRs were dominant, and they spanned spike. The peak T cell response came first, and repertoires were sampled only after it. Reportedly, close to half of spike-specific TCRs are directed against unmutated variant regions.

V was pared by 6 bases and J by 2 bases, with 12 bases between. The CDR3 totals 14 residues. Germline V CDR1 and CDR2: MDHEN, SYDVKM. Sequencing was performed with immunoSEQ multiplex PCR; in TCRdb, only in-frame clones are kept and a portion is missing. Of about 110,000 clones in the sample, 70% to 90% were seen once. Second-dose intervals of approximately 4 or approximately 12 weeks were pooled. This chain uses TRBV28 with TRBJ2-3, with D maybe TRBD2 (5 bases). The TCR was taken from an adult who received the AZD1222 COVID-19 vaccine. The sequencing used peripheral blood, collected 28 days after the second AZD1222 dose. CDR3 coding DNA: TGTGCCAGCAGCGTAATACTAGACACAGATACGCAGTATTTT. It codes for CASSVILDTDTQYF.